This TCR beta chain came from a study of control samples from healthy donors and cancer patients. Here immunoSEQ multiplex PCR was the method, and the copy in TCRdb shows in-frame clones only, minus some. Found here are 55,000 to 90,000 clones, over 75% of them singletons; the top ten hold approximately 30%. Germline values: CDR1 SGHNT, CDR2 YENEEA. There are 15 residues in the CDR3. V was trimmed by 0 bases and J by 3 bases, leaving 10 bases between them. The rearrangement joins TRBV11-3 to TRBJ2-3; D is possibly TRBD2 (6 bases). The TCR comes from a man between 45 and 60 years old in good health. Sequences were obtained from blood. DNA of the CDR3: TGTGCCAGCAGCTTAGAGGGGGGACCGACAGATACGCAGTATTTT. Translating it yields CASSLEGGPTDTQYF. Using reference TRBV11-3 and TRBJ2-3 for the parts outside the CDR3, the full variable domain is EAGVVQSPRYKIIEKKQPVAFWCNPISGHNTLYWYLQNLGQGPELLIRYENEEAVDDSQLPKDRFSAERLKGVDSTLKIQPAELGDSAVYLCASSLEGGPTDTQYFGPGTRLTVL.